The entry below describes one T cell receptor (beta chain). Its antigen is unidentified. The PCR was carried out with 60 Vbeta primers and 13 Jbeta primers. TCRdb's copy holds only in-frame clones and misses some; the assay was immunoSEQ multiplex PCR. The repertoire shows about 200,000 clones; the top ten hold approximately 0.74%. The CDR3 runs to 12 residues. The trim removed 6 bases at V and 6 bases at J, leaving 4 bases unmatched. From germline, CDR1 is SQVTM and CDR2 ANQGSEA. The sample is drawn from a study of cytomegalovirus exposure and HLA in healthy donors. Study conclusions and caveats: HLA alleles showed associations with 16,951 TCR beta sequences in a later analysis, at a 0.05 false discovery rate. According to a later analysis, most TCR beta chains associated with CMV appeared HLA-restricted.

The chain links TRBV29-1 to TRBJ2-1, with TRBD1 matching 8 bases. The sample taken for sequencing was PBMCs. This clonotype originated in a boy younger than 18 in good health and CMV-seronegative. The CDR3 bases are TGCAGCGTGTGGGACAGGATCAATGAGCAGTTCTTC. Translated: CSVWDRINEQFF.